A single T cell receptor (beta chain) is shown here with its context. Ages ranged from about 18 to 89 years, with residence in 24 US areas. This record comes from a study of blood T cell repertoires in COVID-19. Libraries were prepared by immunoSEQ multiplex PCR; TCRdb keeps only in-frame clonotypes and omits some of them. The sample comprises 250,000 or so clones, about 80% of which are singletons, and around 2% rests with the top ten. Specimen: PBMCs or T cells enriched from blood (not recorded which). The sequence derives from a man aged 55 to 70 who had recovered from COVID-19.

The CDR3 DNA sequence: TGTGCCAGCAGCTTAGCAGGACAGGCCTTCTACGAGCAGTACTTC. It yields the protein CASSLAGQAFYEQYF. This chain links TRBV7-8 with TRBJ2-7; 7 bases line up with TRBD1. The CDR3 totals 15 residues. CDR1 is SGHVS and CDR2 is FQNEAQ in the germline V gene. V was pared by 0 bases and J by 3 bases, with 5 bases of the junction left unmatched.